This T cell receptor (beta chain) was found in a study of blood T cells in healthy people across ages. Next came a second PCR, run for about 7 to 12 cycles, which used a sample-barcoded 5' primer along with a J-beta primer mix. TCRdb called the 5' RACE reads again in MiXCR, with one record for every CDR3 protein. This sample has nearly 800,000 distinct CDR3 sequences; 20% to 30% occur once, and the top ten carry 3% to 4%. The junction had 9 bases not matched to a gene; V was cut back by 5 bases and J by 3 bases. CDR1 and CDR2 (germline): SGHDN, FVKESK. The CDR3 consists of 16 residues. Study outcomes and limitations: Estimates drawn from one million T cells were deemed to understate diversity.

On this clonotype: Its antigen remains unknown.

These same data were also listed under a study on T cells of mothers and their children.

The receptor's source is a boy between 10 and 17 years old in good health. Sequenced input: blood. This sequence joins TRBV14 and TRBJ2-7; 11 bases agree with TRBD1. CDR3 bases: TGTGCCAGCAGCAAGTCGGGGACAGGGGGTTACTACGAGCAGTACTTC. This encodes CASSKSGTGGYYEQYF.